This is a list of T cell receptor beta chains from one sample in a study of cytomegalovirus exposure and HLA in healthy donors. Method: immunoSEQ multiplex PCR; TCRdb's copy keeps in-frame clones and lacks some. The data show about 130,000 clones, with about nine tenths seen just once and 2% held by the top ten. The sequencing input was PBMCs. These receptors came from a woman in her late teens or twenties in good health and CMV-seronegative. CDR3s leave out the opening cysteine and the closing phenylalanine or tryptophan. A clone size is listed for some rows: how often the clone was seen (once, few, many), or a class if it is expanded.

TRBV9 few ASSVGDRVYQPQH
TRBV14 . ASSQAYEQY
TRBV4-2 few ASSLTGVSGNTIY
TRBV6-5 once ASSLGGAPEAF
TRBV4-1 . ASSPTVNYGYT
TRBV7-2 . ASSLATTSGQESQY
TRBV9 . ASSVGTGTEAF
TRBV11-3 . ASSLERAGGSYEQY
TRBV6-5 once ASSYSTSGTYNEQF
TRBV7-2 few ASSFRDSVGEQY
TRBV27 . ASSPISGGTGELF
TRBV27 . ASSLSRSSYNEQF
TRBV5-1 . ASSLIGRPSNEKLF
TRBV11-2 . ASSLDRGGSTDTQY
TRBV6-6 . ASSYSASRYNEQF
TRBV5-1 . ASRAGTGDTGELF
TRBV10-3 . AISLAGPYEQY
TRBV11-3 few ASSGRQGANTEAF
TRBV18 . ASSRPGQGYEQY
TRBV5-1 . ASSSRDSPYEQY
TRBV5-5 . ASSLPGPTNYGYT
TRBV5-1 . ASSWSLAGGRYNEQF
TRBV6-4 once ASSPIGGQGGEQY
TRBV27 . ASKRDRANYGYT
TRBV6-5 . ASRDSGKTYNEQF
TRBV13 . ASSLDLRGLSGEQF
TRBV21-1 . ASSKALGLAGVLYEQY
TRBV7-9 few ASSSEGRTQY
TRBV19 . ASRLAHSSSYNEQF
TRBV11-2 . ASSLGFLGRENYEQY
TRBV19 . ASSPGQGTLDTQY
TRBV2 . ASSEGTSGIEQF
TRBV5-1 . ASKGGSLTDTQY
TRBV6-1 . ASSGTGGQGSYGYT
TRBV5-1 . ASSFYSGSYEQY